This is a list of T cell receptor beta chains from one sample in a study of metastatic and nonmetastatic thyroid tumors. TCRdb used MiXCR to call clones anew from the PCR reads. The repertoire includes tens of thousands of clones, less than 5% of them detected once, and approximately 9.5% sits in the top ten. Material: blood. The receptor set was obtained from a female donor with papillary thyroid cancer or a benign thyroid nodule (not recorded which). Some clones in this sample may be carry-over from other donors' samples. CDR3s leave out the opening cysteine and the closing phenylalanine or tryptophan.

j_call: TRBJ2-7; v_call: TRBV29-1; cdr3_aa: SVEVMGPSYEQY
j_call: TRBJ1-2; v_call: TRBV6-2/TRBV6-3; cdr3_aa: ASTHQGDYGYT
j_call: TRBJ1-1; v_call: TRBV7-9; cdr3_aa: ASSLAWQREAF
j_call: TRBJ2-3; v_call: TRBV5-1; cdr3_aa: ASSIGNPSTDTQY
j_call: TRBJ2-1; v_call: TRBV10-1; cdr3_aa: ASSENRRVSYNEQF
j_call: TRBJ1-5; v_call: TRBV24-1; cdr3_aa: STINGNQPQH
j_call: TRBJ2-2; v_call: TRBV20-1; cdr3_aa: SARDLRASPSGSTGELF
j_call: TRBJ2-1; v_call: TRBV3-1; cdr3_aa: ASSQGASYNEQF
j_call: TRBJ2-7; v_call: TRBV19; cdr3_aa: ASSIRGKLEQY
j_call: TRBJ2-5; v_call: TRBV12-3/TRBV12-4; cdr3_aa: ASNQQGAGETQY
j_call: TRBJ1-1; v_call: TRBV7-8; cdr3_aa: ASSFVRGDTEAF
j_call: TRBJ2-1; v_call: TRBV5-1; cdr3_aa: ASSLVLISGRAYNEQF
j_call: TRBJ1-5; v_call: TRBV20-1; cdr3_aa: SARSGDILPQH
j_call: TRBJ2-7; v_call: TRBV2; cdr3_aa: ASRQGDEQY
j_call: TRBJ1-2; v_call: TRBV11-3; cdr3_aa: ASSLVGYGYT
j_call: TRBJ1-2; v_call: TRBV30; cdr3_aa: AWSGGDGYT